The present TCR beta chain was sequenced within a study of PD-1 blockade in classical Hodgkin lymphoma. Broader study findings: Possibly reflecting disease activity or prior therapy, repertoire differences have causes that remain undefined. Researchers reported that CD4+ TCR diversity, though not CD8+, rose significantly by C4D1.

Remarks on this clone: What it recognizes is unknown.

Trimming removed 2 bases from V and 10 bases from J, with 14 bases in between. The CDR3 totals 13 residues. CDR1 MNHNS and CDR2 SASEGT come from the germline V gene. Assay: immunoSEQ multiplex PCR; the TCRdb copy retains only in-frame clones and omits some. The sample has about 13,000 clones, more than 85% seen once. There was relapse after autologous stem cell transplantation in every patient, and there was variation in brentuximab vedotin exposure. The sample consisted of peripheral blood mononuclear cells (PBMCs), taken at baseline. The chain links TRBV6-1 to TRBJ1-1, with D possibly TRBD1 on 6 matching bases. The source of this sequence is a human donor with classical Hodgkin lymphoma. CDR3 in DNA: TGTGCCAGCAGTGAATGGCAGGGGCAGGGAGCTTTCTTT. Protein product: CASSEWQGQGAFF.